This TCR beta chain is drawn from a study of cytomegalovirus exposure and HLA in healthy donors. Regarding this clone: Antigen specificity is unknown.

PCR amplification relied on 60 Vbeta primers (plus 13 Jbeta primers). Assay used: immunoSEQ multiplex PCR; TCRdb lists only in-frame clones, some missing. The table has over 150,000 clones, 77% seen once; the top ten hold 1.2% to 1.5%. With 0 bases removed from V and 2 bases from J, the gap between germline ends came to 9 bases. The germline V gene has CDR1 SGHDT and CDR2 YYEEEE. The CDR3 has 15 residues. The study's findings and limits: Confirmation in vitro established that a few CMV-associated chains were specific for CMV antigens. According to an earlier analysis, most TCR beta V segments yielded productive rearrangements about 90% or about 30% of the time.

Sequences were obtained from PBMCs. The receptor's source is a woman aged 30 to 39 in good health and CMV-seropositive. The chain uses TRBV5-6 and TRBJ2-1; D unclear. The CDR3 spells CASSLEQTTYNEQFF. The CDR3 coding sequence is TGTGCCAGCAGCTTGGAACAGACGACCTACAATGAGCAGTTCTTC.